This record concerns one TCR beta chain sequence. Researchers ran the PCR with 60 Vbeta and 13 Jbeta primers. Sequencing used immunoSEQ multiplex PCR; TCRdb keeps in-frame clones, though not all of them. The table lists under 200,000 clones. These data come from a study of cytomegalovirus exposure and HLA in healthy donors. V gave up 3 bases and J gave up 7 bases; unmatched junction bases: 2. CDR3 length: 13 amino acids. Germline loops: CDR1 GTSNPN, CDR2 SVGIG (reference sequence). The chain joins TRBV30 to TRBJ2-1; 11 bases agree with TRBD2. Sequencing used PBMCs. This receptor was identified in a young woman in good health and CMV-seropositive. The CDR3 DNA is TGTGCCTGGAGACTAGCGGGAGTAAATGAGCAGTTCTTC. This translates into CAWRLAGVNEQFF. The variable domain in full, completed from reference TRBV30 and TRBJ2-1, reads SQTIHQWPATLVQPVGSPLSLECTVEGTSNPNLYWYRQAAGRGLQLLFYSVGIGQISSEVPQNLSASRPQDRQFILSSKKLLLSDSGFYLCAWRLAGVNEQFFGPGTRLTVL.